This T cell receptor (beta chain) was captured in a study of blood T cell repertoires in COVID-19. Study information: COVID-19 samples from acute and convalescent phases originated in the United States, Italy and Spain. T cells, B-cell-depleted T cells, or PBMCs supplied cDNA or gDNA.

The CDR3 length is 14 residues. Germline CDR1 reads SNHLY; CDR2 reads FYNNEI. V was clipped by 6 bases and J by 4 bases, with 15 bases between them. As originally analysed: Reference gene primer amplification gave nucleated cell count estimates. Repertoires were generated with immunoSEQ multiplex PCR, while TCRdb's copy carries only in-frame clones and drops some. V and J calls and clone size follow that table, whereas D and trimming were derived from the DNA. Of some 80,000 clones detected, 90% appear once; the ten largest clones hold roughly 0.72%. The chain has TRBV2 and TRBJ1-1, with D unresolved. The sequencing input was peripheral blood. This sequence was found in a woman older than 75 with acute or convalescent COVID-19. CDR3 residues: CASRPFGESTEAFF. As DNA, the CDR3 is TGTGCCAGCAGACCTTTTGGGGAGAGCACTGAAGCTTTCTTT.